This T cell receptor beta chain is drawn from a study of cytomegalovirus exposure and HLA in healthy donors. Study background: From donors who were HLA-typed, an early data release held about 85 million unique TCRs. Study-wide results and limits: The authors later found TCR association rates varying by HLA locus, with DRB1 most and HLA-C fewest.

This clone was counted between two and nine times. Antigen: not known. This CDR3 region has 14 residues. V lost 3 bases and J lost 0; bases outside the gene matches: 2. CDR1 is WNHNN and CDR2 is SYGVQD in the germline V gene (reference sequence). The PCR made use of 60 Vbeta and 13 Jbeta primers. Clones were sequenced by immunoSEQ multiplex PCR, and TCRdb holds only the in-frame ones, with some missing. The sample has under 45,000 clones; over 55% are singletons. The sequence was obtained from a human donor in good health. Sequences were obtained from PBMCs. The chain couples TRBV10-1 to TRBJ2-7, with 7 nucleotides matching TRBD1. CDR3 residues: CASSEGGASYEQYF. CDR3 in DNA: TGCGCCAGCAGTGAAGGGGGCGCCTCCTACGAGCAGTACTTC.